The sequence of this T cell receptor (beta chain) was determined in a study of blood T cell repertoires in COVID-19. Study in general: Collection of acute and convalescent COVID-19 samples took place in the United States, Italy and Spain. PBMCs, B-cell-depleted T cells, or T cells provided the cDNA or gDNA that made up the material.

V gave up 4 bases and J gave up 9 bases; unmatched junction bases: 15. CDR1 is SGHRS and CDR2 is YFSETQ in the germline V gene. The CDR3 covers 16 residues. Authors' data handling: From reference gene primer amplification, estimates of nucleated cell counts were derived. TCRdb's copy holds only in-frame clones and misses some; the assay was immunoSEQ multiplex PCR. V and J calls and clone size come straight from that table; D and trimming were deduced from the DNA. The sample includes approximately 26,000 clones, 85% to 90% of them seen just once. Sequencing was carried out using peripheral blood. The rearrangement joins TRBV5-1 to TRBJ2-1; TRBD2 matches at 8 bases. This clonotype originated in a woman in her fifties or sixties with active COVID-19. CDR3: CASSRGGAGEAVEQFF. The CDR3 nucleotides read TGCGCCAGCAGCAGGGGAGGAGCGGGAGAGGCAGTTGAGCAGTTCTTC.